One and the same sample provided the 31 T cell receptor beta chains below, sequenced in a study of monozygotic twins with inflammatory bowel disease. TCRdb reprocessed the 5' RACE reads and reports one entry per CDR3 protein, with no DNA. In all, the sample yields a few hundred thousand distinct CDR3 sequences. Sequenced sample: blood. Receptors originate from a human donor with ulcerative colitis or Crohn's disease, or a healthy co-twin of an affected twin (not recorded which).

This chain links TRBV2 with TRBJ2-1; TCRdb's assignment of TRBD1 cannot be checked, as there is no DNA. Germline V gene sequence: CDR1 SNHLY, CDR2 FYNNEI. The CDR3 is 14 amino acids. CDR3 region: CARSRQDSYNEQFF. Based on the CDR3 plus reference TRBV2 and TRBJ2-1, the full variable domain is EPEVTQTPSHQVTQMGQEVILRCVPISNHLYFYWYRQILGQKVEFLVSFYNNEISEKSEIFDDQFSVERPDGSNFTLKIRSTKLEDSAMYFCARSRQDSYNEQFFGPGTRLTVL.

This CDR3 reads CSAKRREGLILNEQFF. The rearrangement links TRBV20-1 to TRBJ2-1; TCRdb designates TRBD2, a call that cannot be tested without DNA. The germline CDR1 and CDR2 sequences are DFQATT and SNEGSKA (reference sequence). The CDR3 covers 16 residues.

This rearrangement joins TRBV6-5 to TRBJ2-5; the D call of TRBD1 rests on TCRdb alone, since no DNA is present to check it. The CDR3 consists of 15 residues. CDR1 and CDR2 from the germline V gene are MNHEY and SVGAGI. The CDR3 loop reads CASSFSKTGGETQYF.

CDR3 residues: CSARDPGLAYHEQYF. The chain employs TRBV20-1 and TRBJ2-7; lacking DNA, the TRBD2 call made by TCRdb goes unchecked. The V gene's germline CDR1 is DFQATT and CDR2 SNEGSKA (reference sequence). The CDR3 consists of 15 residues.

This rearrangement joins TRBV28 to TRBJ2-4. Per the germline V gene, CDR1 is MDHEN and CDR2 is SYDVKM. The CDR3 has 16 amino acids. CDR3 protein: CASSSTDRIAKNIQYF. The whole variable domain, filled in from reference TRBV28 and TRBJ2-4, reads DVKVTQSSRYLVKRTGEKVFLECVQDMDHENMFWYRQDPGLGLRLIYFSYDVKMKEKGDIPEGYSVSREKKERFSLILESASTNQTSMYLCASSSTDRIAKNIQYFGAGTRLSVL.

The chain recombines TRBV5-1 with TRBJ2-7; TCRdb outputs TRBD2, but without DNA this stays unchecked. Germline CDR1 SGHRS, CDR2 YFSETQ. The CDR3 is made up of 18 amino acids. The CDR3 loop is CASSSGPAGGSRPYEQYF.

CDR3 residues: CASSIGDKQETQYF. The chain has TRBV19 and TRBJ2-5. Germline V lookup: CDR1 LNHDA, CDR2 SQIVND (reference sequence). The CDR3 totals 14 residues.

The chain uses TRBV7-8 and TRBJ2-1; absent DNA, TCRdb's TRBD1 call cannot be checked. Germline CDR1 SGHVS, CDR2 FQNEAQ. The CDR3 runs to 16 residues. This CDR3 is CASSEHRGIFYNEQFF.

This chain links TRBV18 with TRBJ2-7; TCRdb indicates TRBD2, and absent DNA this call remains unverified. This CDR3 is 16 amino acids long. Germline-derived CDR1 and CDR2 are KGHSH and LQKENI. The CDR3 loop reads CASSPLPPTPSYEQYF.

The rearrangement links TRBV14 to TRBJ2-3; TCRdb gives TRBD1 as the D gene, but with no DNA this cannot be confirmed. The CDR3 is 11 amino acids. CDR1 and CDR2 (germline): SGHDN, FVKESK. CDR3 in amino acids: CASSPGVTQYF.

This chain uses TRBV20-1 with TRBJ2-5; TCRdb returns TRBD1, unconfirmable since there is no DNA. This CDR3 comprises 14 residues. CDR1 and CDR2 from the germline V gene are DFQATT and SNEGSKA (reference sequence). The CDR3 here is CSARVRQAQETQYF.

This rearrangement joins TRBV4-2 to TRBJ2-7; there is no DNA to check the TCRdb D call of TRBD1. There are 13 residues in the CDR3. Germline V CDR1 and CDR2: LGHNA, YNFKEQ. CDR3 protein: CASSLGQGDEQYF.

The V gene is TRBV12-3 or TRBV12-4, the J gene TRBJ1-3. This CDR3 region has 16 residues. This chain's CDR3 is CASSSLQDPLGNTIYF.

The genes are TRBV6-1 and TRBJ2-3; TCRdb names TRBD1, which stays unverified in the absence of DNA. This CDR3 region has 15 residues. Looked up from germline, CDR1 is MNHNS and CDR2 is SASEGT. CDR3 protein: CASAKGLGSTDTQYF.

The V gene is TRBV20-1, the J gene TRBJ1-5. This CDR3 has 15 residues. Per germline, CDR1 DFQATT and CDR2 SNEGSKA (reference sequence). The CDR3 is CSATNRLLSNQPQHF.

The CDR3 here is CSADRFQETQYF. V usage is TRBV20-1 and J usage is TRBJ2-5; TCRdb designates TRBD1, a call that cannot be tested without DNA. This CDR3 comprises 12 residues. CDR1 is DFQATT and CDR2 is SNEGSKA in the germline V gene (reference sequence).

V and J are TRBV20-1 and TRBJ2-7; TCRdb names TRBD1, which stays unverified in the absence of DNA. Germline V gene sequence: CDR1 DFQATT, CDR2 SNEGSKA (reference sequence). The CDR3 is 14 amino acids. CDR3 sequence reads: CSARSRDRGYEQYF.

The V and J genes are TRBV6-1 and TRBJ2-5; absent DNA, TCRdb's TRBD2 call cannot be checked. The CDR3 extends over 13 amino acids. CDR1 is MNHNS and CDR2 is SASEGT in the germline V gene. This CDR3 reads CASSGSGVLTQYF.

This sequence joins TRBV7-9 and TRBJ1-2; with no DNA, the TCRdb D assignment of TRBD1 cannot be verified. This CDR3 is 14 amino acids long. Per germline, CDR1 SEHNR and CDR2 FQNEAQ (reference sequence). The CDR3 protein is CASTPTGINYGYTF.

This chain links TRBV6-1 with TRBJ2-4; the TCRdb call, TRBD1, lacks DNA for checking. Per germline, CDR1 MNHNS and CDR2 SASEGT. This CDR3 region has 16 residues. The CDR3 reads CASRRQGAGAKNIQYF.

The chain couples TRBV20-1 to TRBJ2-3; TCRdb selects TRBD2, and the lack of DNA leaves this call unchecked. Germline V gene lookup returns CDR1 DFQATT and CDR2 SNEGSKA (reference sequence). The CDR3 totals 16 residues. The chain's CDR3 is CSARDRLAEDRDTQYF.

This chain links TRBV12-3 or TRBV12-4 with TRBJ2-7. This CDR3 region has 13 residues. Here the CDR3 reads CASSFGGAGEQYF.

CDR3 loop: CASFGNTEAFF. The J gene is TRBJ1-1, the V gene TRBV6-5. This CDR3 is 11 amino acids long. Looked up from germline, CDR1 is MNHEY and CDR2 is SVGAGI.

CDR3: CASSDLLTNQETQYF. The gene calls are TRBV28 and TRBJ2-5; checking the TCRdb D call of TRBD2 is not possible without DNA. Per the germline V gene, CDR1 is MDHEN and CDR2 is SYDVKM. The CDR3 totals 15 residues.

The rearrangement links TRBV6-2 or TRBV6-3 to TRBJ2-7. The CDR3 has 14 residues. Looked up from germline, CDR1 is MNHEY and CDR2 is SVGEGT. The CDR3 here is CASSLLTGVGEQYF.

This sequence joins TRBV5-1 and TRBJ2-1; TCRdb's assignment of TRBD2 cannot be checked, as there is no DNA. The germline gives CDR1 SGHRS, CDR2 YFSETQ. This CDR3 is 16 amino acids long. The CDR3 spells CASSWGGTRGYNEQFF.

The V gene is TRBV12-3 or TRBV12-4, the J gene TRBJ2-5; TCRdb returns TRBD2, unconfirmable since there is no DNA. The CDR3 consists of 18 residues. This chain's CDR3 is CASSFMGLAGPSRETQYF.

The rearrangement links TRBV7-2 to TRBJ2-4; checking the TCRdb D call of TRBD1 is not possible without DNA. This CDR3 has 14 residues. Germline V gene data show CDR1 as SGHTA and CDR2 as FQGNSA. CDR3 loop: CASSTTGAGNIQYF. Full variable domain (remainder filled in from reference TRBV7-2 and TRBJ2-4): GAGVSQSPSNKVTEKGKDVELRCDPISGHTALYWYRQSLGQGLEFLIYFQGNSAPDKSGLPSDRFSAERTGGSVSTLTIQRTQQEDSAVYLCASSTTGAGNIQYFGAGTRLSVL.

CDR3 sequence: CAWTRGAFYNEQFF. The chain employs TRBV30 and TRBJ2-1; TCRdb selects TRBD2, and the lack of DNA leaves this call unchecked. Per the germline V gene, CDR1 is GTSNPN and CDR2 is SVGIG (reference sequence). The CDR3 is 14 residues long.

The V and J genes are TRBV12-3 or TRBV12-4 and TRBJ2-5; TCRdb's D call of TRBD1 is untestable without DNA. This CDR3 is 15 amino acids long. The CDR3: CASSGTGGFIETQYF.

The chain links TRBV6-2 or TRBV6-3 to TRBJ1-6; TCRdb's D call, TRBD1, is unchecked because there is no DNA. This CDR3 has 17 amino acids. Germline V CDR1 and CDR2: MNHEY, SVGEGT. CDR3 sequence reads: CASSYIRTGESDSPLHF.